The clone carrying this T cell receptor (beta chain) was recorded many times. What it binds is not known. The source of the sample is a study of T-cell reconstitution after alpha-beta-depleted transplantation in children. Findings of the study overall: Alpha-beta T cells present about two months after transplant were reported to originate from several hundred expanded graft clones.

Library preparation (for TCRbeta) was performed with unique molecular identifiers. Via MiXCR, TCRdb re-called the PCR reads, giving one row per CDR3 protein. Of approximately 630,000 distinct CDR3 sequences detected, under 15% appear once; the ten largest clones hold 0.79%. This sequence was found in a girl aged 2 to 10 with congenital amegakaryocytic thrombocytopenia, due to receive a stem cell transplant. Sequenced material: PBMCs, taken before TCRalphabeta/CD19-depleted stem cell transplant.

For the CDR3, the DNA is TGCAGTGCTAGAGGGGCTAGCGGGAGGCGTGCAGATACGCAGTATTTT. Its protein product is CSARGASGRRADTQYF. The chain is built from TRBV20-1 and TRBJ2-3; 11 nucleotides line up with TRBD2. J gave up 4 bases and V 1 base, and 7 bases lay outside the gene matches. Looked up from germline, CDR1 is DFQATT and CDR2 is SNEGSKA (reference sequence). This CDR3 has 16 residues.